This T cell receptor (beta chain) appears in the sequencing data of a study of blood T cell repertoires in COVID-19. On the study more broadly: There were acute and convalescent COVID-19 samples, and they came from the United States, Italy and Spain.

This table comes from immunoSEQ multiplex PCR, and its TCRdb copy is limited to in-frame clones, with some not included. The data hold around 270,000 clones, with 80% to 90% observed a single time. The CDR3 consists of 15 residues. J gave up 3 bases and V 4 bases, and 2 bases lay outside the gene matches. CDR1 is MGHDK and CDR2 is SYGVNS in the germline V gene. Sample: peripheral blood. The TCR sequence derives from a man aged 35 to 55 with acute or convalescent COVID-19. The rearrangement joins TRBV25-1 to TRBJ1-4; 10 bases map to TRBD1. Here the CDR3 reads CASSGQGAANEKLFF. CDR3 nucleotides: TGTGCCAGCAGTGGACAGGGGGCGGCTAATGAAAAACTGTTTTTT. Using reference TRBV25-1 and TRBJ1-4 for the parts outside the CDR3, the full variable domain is EADIYQTPRYLVIGTGKKITLECSQTMGHDKMYWYQQDPGMELHLIHYSYGVNSTEKGDLSSESTVSRIRTEHFPLTLESARPSHTSQYLCASSGQGAANEKLFFGSGTQLSVL.